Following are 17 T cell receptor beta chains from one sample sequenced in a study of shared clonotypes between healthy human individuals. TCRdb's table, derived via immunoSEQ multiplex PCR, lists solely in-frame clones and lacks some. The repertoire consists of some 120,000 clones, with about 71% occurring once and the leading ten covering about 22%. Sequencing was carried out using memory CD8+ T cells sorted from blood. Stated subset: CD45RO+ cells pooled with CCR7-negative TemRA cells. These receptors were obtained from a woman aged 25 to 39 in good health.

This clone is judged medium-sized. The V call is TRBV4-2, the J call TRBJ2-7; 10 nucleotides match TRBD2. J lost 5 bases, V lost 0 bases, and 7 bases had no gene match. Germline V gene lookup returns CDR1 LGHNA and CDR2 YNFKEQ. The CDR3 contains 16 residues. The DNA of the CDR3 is TGTGCCAGCAGCCAAGAAGGAGCGGGAGGGCCGAACGAGCAGTACTTC. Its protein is CASSQEGAGGPNEQYF.

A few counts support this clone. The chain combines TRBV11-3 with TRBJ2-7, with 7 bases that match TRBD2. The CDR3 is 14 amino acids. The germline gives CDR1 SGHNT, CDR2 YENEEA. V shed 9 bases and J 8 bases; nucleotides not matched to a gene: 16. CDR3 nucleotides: TGTGCCAGTCTTAAGCGGGGTCGGCATGTGAAGCAGTACTTC. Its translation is CASLKRGRHVKQYF.

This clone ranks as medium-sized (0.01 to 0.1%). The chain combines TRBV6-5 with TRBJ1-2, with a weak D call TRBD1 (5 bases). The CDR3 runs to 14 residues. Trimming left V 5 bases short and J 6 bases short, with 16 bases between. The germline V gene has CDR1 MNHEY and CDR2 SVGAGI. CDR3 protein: CASSLQGGADGYTF. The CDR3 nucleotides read TGTGCCAGCAGTCTCCAGGGAGGGGCTGATGGCTACACCTTC.

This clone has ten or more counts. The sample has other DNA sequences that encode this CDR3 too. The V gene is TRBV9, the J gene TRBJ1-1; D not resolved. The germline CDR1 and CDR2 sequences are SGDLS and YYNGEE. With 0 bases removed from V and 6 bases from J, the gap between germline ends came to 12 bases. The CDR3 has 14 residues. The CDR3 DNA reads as TGTGCCAGCAGCGTAGCTTGGGGAACGGCTGAAGCTTTCTTT. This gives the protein CASSVAWGTAEAFF. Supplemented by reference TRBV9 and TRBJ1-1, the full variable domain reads DSGVTQTPKHLITATGQRVTLRCSPRSGDLSVYWYQQSLDQGLQFLIQYYNGEERAKGNILERFSAQQFPDLHSELNLSSLELGDSALYFCASSVAWGTAEAFFGQGTRLTVV.

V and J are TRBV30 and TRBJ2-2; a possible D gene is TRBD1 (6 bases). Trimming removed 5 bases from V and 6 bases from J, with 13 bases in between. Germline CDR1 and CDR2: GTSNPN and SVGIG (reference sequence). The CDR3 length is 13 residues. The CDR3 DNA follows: TGTGCCTGGCAACAGGGCCCGGCCGGGGAGCTGTTTTTT. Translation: CAWQQGPAGELFF.

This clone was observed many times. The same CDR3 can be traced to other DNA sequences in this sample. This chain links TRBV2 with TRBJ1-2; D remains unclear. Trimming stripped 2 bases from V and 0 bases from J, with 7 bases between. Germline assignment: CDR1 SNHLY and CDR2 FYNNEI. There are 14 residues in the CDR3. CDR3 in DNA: TGTGCCAGCAGTGAAAGAGGACCTAACTATGGCTACACCTTC. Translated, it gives CASSERGPNYGYTF.

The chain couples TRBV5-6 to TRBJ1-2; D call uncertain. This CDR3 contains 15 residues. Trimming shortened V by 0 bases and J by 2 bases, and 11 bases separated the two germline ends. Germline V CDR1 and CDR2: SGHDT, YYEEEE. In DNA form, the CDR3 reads TGTGCCAGCAGCTTGGCCTGGGCGGAGAACTATGGCTACACCTTC. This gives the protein CASSLAWAENYGYTF.

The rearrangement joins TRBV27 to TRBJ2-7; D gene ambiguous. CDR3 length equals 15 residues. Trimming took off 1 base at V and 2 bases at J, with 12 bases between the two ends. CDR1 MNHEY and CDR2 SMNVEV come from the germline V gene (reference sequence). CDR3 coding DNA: TGTGCCAGCAGTTTATTGGGCAGACTGACCTACGAGCAGTACTTC. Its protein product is CASSLLGRLTYEQYF.

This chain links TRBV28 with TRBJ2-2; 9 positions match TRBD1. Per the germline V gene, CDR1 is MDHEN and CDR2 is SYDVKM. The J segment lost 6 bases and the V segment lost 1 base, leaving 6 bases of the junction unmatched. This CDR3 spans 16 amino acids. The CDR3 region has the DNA TGTGCCAGCAGTTTATTGCGGACAGGGGTGGCCGGGGAGCTGTTTTTT. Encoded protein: CASSLLRTGVAGELFF.

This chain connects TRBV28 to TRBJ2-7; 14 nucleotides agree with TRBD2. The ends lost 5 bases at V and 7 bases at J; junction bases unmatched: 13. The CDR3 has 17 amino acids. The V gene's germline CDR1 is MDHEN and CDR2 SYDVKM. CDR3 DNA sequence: TGTGCCAGCAGTCCATCGGGACTAGCGGGAGCAGATTCGGAGCAGTACTTC. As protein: CASSPSGLAGADSEQYF.

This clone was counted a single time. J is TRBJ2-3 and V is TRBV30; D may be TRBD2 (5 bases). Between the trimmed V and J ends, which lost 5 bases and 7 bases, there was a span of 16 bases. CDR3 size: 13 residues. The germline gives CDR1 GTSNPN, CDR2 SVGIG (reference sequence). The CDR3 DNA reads TGTGCCTGGGCACTTACGAGCGGACATACGCAGTATTTT. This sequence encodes CAWALTSGHTQYF.

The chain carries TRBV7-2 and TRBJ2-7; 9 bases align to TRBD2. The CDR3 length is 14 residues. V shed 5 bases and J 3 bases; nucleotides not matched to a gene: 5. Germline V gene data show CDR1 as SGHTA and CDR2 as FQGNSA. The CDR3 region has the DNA TGTGCCAGCAGCCGAAGCGGGAGGCACTACGAGCAGTACTTC. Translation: CASSRSGRHYEQYF.

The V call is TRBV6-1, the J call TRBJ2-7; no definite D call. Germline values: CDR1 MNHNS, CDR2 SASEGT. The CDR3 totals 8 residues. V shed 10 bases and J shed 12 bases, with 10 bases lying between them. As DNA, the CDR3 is TGTGCCACCCAAGGCGCGTACTTC. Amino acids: CATQGAYF.

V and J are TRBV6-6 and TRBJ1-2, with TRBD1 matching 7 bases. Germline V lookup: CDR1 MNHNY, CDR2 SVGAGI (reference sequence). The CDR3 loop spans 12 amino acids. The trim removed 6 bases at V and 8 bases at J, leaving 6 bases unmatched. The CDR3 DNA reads TGTGCCAGCAGCACAGACAGGGTCGGCTACACCTTC. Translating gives CASSTDRVGYTF.

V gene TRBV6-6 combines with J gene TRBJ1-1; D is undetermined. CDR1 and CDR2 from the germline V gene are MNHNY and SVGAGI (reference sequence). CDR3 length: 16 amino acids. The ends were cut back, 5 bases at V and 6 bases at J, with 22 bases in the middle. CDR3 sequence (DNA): TGTGCCAGCAGTAGCACCCGACACGGCAGGTTTGCTGAAGCTTTCTTT. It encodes CASSSTRHGRFAEAFF.

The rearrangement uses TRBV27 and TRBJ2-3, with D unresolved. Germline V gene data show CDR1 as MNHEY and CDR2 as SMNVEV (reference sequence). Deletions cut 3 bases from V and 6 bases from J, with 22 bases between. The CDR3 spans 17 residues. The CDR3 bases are TGTGCCAGCAGTTTTGCTTTACCCGAACCCCTAAGGGATACGCAGTATTTT. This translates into CASSFALPEPLRDTQYF.

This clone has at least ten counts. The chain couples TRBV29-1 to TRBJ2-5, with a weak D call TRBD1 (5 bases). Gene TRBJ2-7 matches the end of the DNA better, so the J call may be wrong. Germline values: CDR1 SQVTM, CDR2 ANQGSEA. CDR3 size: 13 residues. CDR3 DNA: TGCAGCGTTGATCACGAGGCAGGGAACGAGCAGTACTTC. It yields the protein CSVDHEAGNEQYF.